The next 31 T cell receptor beta chains were all read from a single sample in a study of cytomegalovirus exposure and HLA in healthy donors. With 60 Vbeta and 13 Jbeta primers, the PCR was carried out. Sequencing was performed with immunoSEQ multiplex PCR; in TCRdb, only in-frame clones are kept and a portion is missing. The sample holds about 120,000 clones, around 63% seen once. The sequencing sample was made of PBMCs. These TCRs come from a man in his forties in good health and CMV-seropositive.

This clone was observed a single time. The chain is built from TRBV5-8 and TRBJ2-2; D is perhaps TRBD2 (6 bases). V shed 4 bases and J shed 5 bases, with 15 bases lying between them. Germline assignment: CDR1 SGHTS and CDR2 YDEGEE. The length of the CDR3 is 15 residues. Written as DNA, the CDR3 is TGTGCCAGCAGCCCCTTGGGGGGTTGGACCGGGGAGCTGTTTTTT. Translated, it gives CASSPLGGWTGELFF. The entire variable domain, with the rest obtained from reference TRBV5-8 and TRBJ2-2, is as follows: EAGVTQSPTHLIKTRGQQATLRCSPISGHTSVYWYQQALGLGLQFLLWYDEGEERNRGNFPPRFSGRQFPNYSSELNVNALELEDSALYLCASSPLGGWTGELFFGEGSRLTVL.

In nucleotides, the CDR3 is TGTGCCAGCAGTTACGACGGGGGGCAAGAGACCCAGTACTTC. Amino acids: CASSYDGGQETQYF. The V and J genes are TRBV6-5 and TRBJ2-5; 7 bases are a match to TRBD2. The V segment lost 2 bases and the J segment 2 bases; nucleotides outside the gene matches: 2. Germline CDR1 is MNHEY and CDR2 is SVGAGI. The CDR3 is 14 residues long.

The chain employs TRBV5-1 and TRBJ2-3; unclear D gene. Germline CDR1 reads SGHRS; CDR2 reads YFSETQ. The germline V and J ends were trimmed by 4 bases and 0 bases, with 12 bases remaining between them. This CDR3 region has 15 residues. In DNA form, the CDR3 reads TGCGCCAGCAGCCCCCCCGCGACTAGCACAGATACGCAGTATTTT. This codes for CASSPPATSTDTQYF. The full variable domain, in which reference TRBV5-1 and TRBJ2-3 provide the parts outside the CDR3, is KAGVTQTPRYLIKTRGQQVTLSCSPISGHRSVSWYQQTPGQGLQFLFEYFSETQRNKGNFPGRFSGRQFSNSRSEMNVSTLELGDSALYLCASSPPATSTDTQYFGPGTRLTVL.

V gene TRBV5-8 combines with J gene TRBJ2-7, with 12 bases that match TRBD1. The germline V gene has CDR1 SGHTS and CDR2 YDEGEE. The CDR3 sequence is 14 residues long. Trimming cost V 3 bases and J 6 bases; bases outside gene matches: 4. This CDR3 is CASSYGTGGSEQYF. The CDR3 DNA reads TGTGCCAGCAGCTACGGGACAGGGGGCTCCGAGCAGTACTTC.

The chain recombines TRBV7-9 with TRBJ2-7, with 7 bases lining up with TRBD1. Germline CDR1 reads SEHNR; CDR2 reads FQNEAQ (reference sequence). CDR3 length: 15 amino acids. Trimming took 2 bases from V and 5 from J; bases not matched to a gene: 9. This CDR3 is CASSLRGQAPHEQYF. The CDR3 bases are TGTGCCAGCAGCTTACGAGGACAGGCCCCTCACGAGCAGTACTTC. Combining the CDR3 with reference TRBV7-9 and TRBJ2-7 gives the whole variable domain DTGVSQNPRHKITKRGQNVTFRCDPISEHNRLYWYRQTLGQGPEFLTYFQNEAQLEKSRLLSDRFSAERPKGSFSTLEIQRTEQGDSAMYLCASSLRGQAPHEQYFGPGTRLTVT.

This clone was detected only once. Within the sample, other DNA sequences also encode this same CDR3. This sequence joins TRBV5-1 and TRBJ2-1, with TRBD2 matching over 13 bases. Trimming took 3 bases from V and 7 from J; bases not matched to a gene: 7. The germline V gene has CDR1 SGHRS and CDR2 YFSETQ. This CDR3 is 16 amino acids long. CDR3 in amino acids: CASSSELAGGRNEQFF. CDR3 bases: TGCGCCAGCAGCTCAGAACTAGCGGGGGGGAGGAATGAGCAGTTCTTC.

The chain links TRBV19 to TRBJ2-7; D is possibly TRBD1 (6 bases). V shed 5 bases and J shed 5 bases, with 7 bases lying between them. Germline CDR1 LNHDA, CDR2 SQIVND (reference sequence). The CDR3 runs 11 residues. CDR3 amino acids: CASSPGDEQYF. The DNA of the CDR3 is TGTGCCAGTAGTCCAGGGGACGAGCAGTACTTC. The whole variable domain, remainder taken from reference TRBV19 and TRBJ2-7, is DGGITQSPKYLFRKEGQNVTLSCEQNLNHDAMYWYRQDPGQGLRLIYYSQIVNDFQKGDIAEGYSVSREKKESFPLTVTSAQKNPTAFYLCASSPGDEQYFGPGTRLTVT.

This sequence joins TRBV5-4 and TRBJ2-1; 12 bases align to TRBD2. V was clipped by 0 bases and J by 5 bases; unmatched bases: 3. The CDR3 has 16 residues. Germline-derived CDR1 and CDR2 are SGHNT and YYREEE (reference sequence). The DNA for the CDR3 is TGTGCCAGCAGCTTGGAGGCTAGCGGGGGGGACAATGAGCAGTTCTTC. Protein product: CASSLEASGGDNEQFF.

This clone was seen more than once but under ten times. The V call is TRBV7-9, the J call TRBJ2-2; 9 bases agree with TRBD1. With V trimmed by 5 bases and J by 3 bases, 4 bases remained unmatched. The CDR3 is 15 residues long. Germline V CDR1 and CDR2: SEHNR, FQNEAQ (reference sequence). The CDR3 spells CASSPGQGYTGELFF. CDR3 in DNA: TGTGCCAGCAGCCCCGGACAGGGGTACACCGGGGAGCTGTTTTTT.

This clone was seen a handful of times. This chain connects TRBV5-1 to TRBJ1-2; 7 bases map to TRBD1. This CDR3 is built from 13 residues. Germline V CDR1 and CDR2: SGHRS, YFSETQ. Unmatched junction bases numbered 7, after V lost 3 bases and J lost 8 bases. As DNA, the CDR3 is TGCGCCAGCAGCTCTAACAGGGGTCGCGGCTACACCTTC. Translated: CASSSNRGRGYTF. The whole variable domain, remainder taken from reference TRBV5-1 and TRBJ1-2, is KAGVTQTPRYLIKTRGQQVTLSCSPISGHRSVSWYQQTPGQGLQFLFEYFSETQRNKGNFPGRFSGRQFSNSRSEMNVSTLELGDSALYLCASSSNRGRGYTFGSGTRLTVV.

The CDR3 reads CAISETGSGTEAFF. In DNA form, the CDR3 reads TGTGCCATCAGTGAGACGGGGTCGGGCACTGAAGCTTTCTTT. V is TRBV10-3 and J is TRBJ1-1; no clear D. The CDR3 is 14 amino acids. V was pared by 2 bases and J by 4 bases, with 11 bases between. Germline CDR1 and CDR2: ENHRY and SYGVKD.

The rearrangement links TRBV7-6 to TRBJ2-5; no clear D gene. There are 14 residues in the CDR3. CDR1 is SGHVS, CDR2 FNYEAQ, per germline. V was clipped by 0 bases and J by 1 base, with 6 bases between them. The CDR3 loop is CASSLAQLQETQYF. The CDR3 coding sequence is TGTGCCAGCAGCTTAGCACAGCTCCAAGAGACCCAGTACTTC.

The CDR3: CSVARASTEAFF. The DNA of the CDR3 is TGCAGCGTTGCGCGGGCGAGCACTGAAGCTTTCTTT. The gene calls are TRBV29-1 and TRBJ1-1, with D unclear. CDR1 and CDR2 (germline): SQVTM, ANQGSEA. Trimming took 4 bases from V and 4 from J, leaving 10 bases between them. The CDR3 consists of 12 residues.

The gene calls are TRBV6-5 and TRBJ2-3; 7 nucleotides agree with TRBD2. V dropped 6 bases and J dropped 5; count of bases not matched to a gene: 8. The CDR3 is 14 residues long. In germline, CDR1 is MNHEY, CDR2 SVGAGI. CDR3: CASRRSGLGDTQYF. CDR3 DNA sequence: TGTGCCAGCAGGCGTTCAGGACTAGGAGATACGCAGTATTTT.

This chain uses TRBV7-9 with TRBJ2-1; maybe TRBD2 (5 bases). The CDR3 contains 15 residues. Germline CDR1 SEHNR, CDR2 FQNEAQ (reference sequence). The germline V and J ends were trimmed by 7 bases and 2 bases, with 15 bases remaining between them. DNA for the CDR3: TGTGCCAGCATCGATCGGGATCAGCCCTACAATGAGCAGTTCTTC. Translation gives CASIDRDQPYNEQFF.

This clone turned up a few times. The V gene is TRBV10-2, the J gene TRBJ1-2; 9 positions match TRBD1. The CDR3 is made up of 14 amino acids. J lost 5 bases, V lost 5 bases, and 6 bases had no gene match. CDR1 is WSHSY and CDR2 is SAAADI in the germline V gene. The DNA of the CDR3 is TGCGCCAGCAGTACAGGGGGCAACCTGTATGGCTACACCTTC. Translation gives CASSTGGNLYGYTF.

This rearrangement joins TRBV11-2 to TRBJ1-1; tentatively, D is TRBD1 (5 bases). This CDR3 has 14 amino acids. CDR1 SGHAT and CDR2 FQNNGV come from the germline V gene. V lost 5 bases and J lost 5, with 15 bases in between. CDR3 amino acids: CASSGGGTGTEAFF. In DNA, the CDR3 is TGTGCCAGCAGCGGGGGGGGTACGGGTACTGAAGCTTTCTTT.

This clone was found a few times. The V and J genes are TRBV9 and TRBJ1-3, with D hard to call. Looked up from germline, CDR1 is SGDLS and CDR2 is YYNGEE. V was clipped by 0 bases and J by 7 bases, with 8 bases between them. The CDR3 spans 13 residues. The CDR3 reads CASSVDLRNTIYF. For the CDR3, the DNA is TGTGCCAGCAGCGTAGATTTGAGGAACACCATATATTTT.

The rearrangement links TRBV6-6 to TRBJ1-4, with D tentatively TRBD1 (5 bases). Looked up from germline, CDR1 is MNHNY and CDR2 is SVGAGI (reference sequence). The CDR3 is 14 residues long. V was clipped by 4 bases and J by 5 bases, with 11 bases between them. CDR3 protein: CASSLPGSNEKLFF. CDR3 sequence (DNA): TGTGCCAGCAGTTTGCCAGGGTCGAATGAAAAACTGTTTTTT.

The chain combines TRBV14 with TRBJ2-2; 7 nucleotides line up with TRBD1. This CDR3 spans 14 amino acids. Germline V CDR1 and CDR2: SGHDN, FVKESK. J gave up 4 bases and V 3 bases, and 2 bases lay outside the gene matches. The CDR3 here is CASSQTGPTGELFF. In DNA, the CDR3 is TGTGCCAGCAGCCAGACAGGGCCCACCGGGGAGCTGTTTTTT.

CDR3 sequence: CASSVGRETGDTQYF. In DNA, the CDR3 is TGTGCCAGCAGCGTAGGACGGGAAACTGGAGATACGCAGTATTTT. This sequence joins TRBV9 and TRBJ2-3; D is perhaps TRBD2 (5 bases). The germline CDR1 and CDR2 sequences are SGDLS and YYNGEE. This CDR3 region has 15 residues. V was clipped by 0 bases and J by 5 bases, with 13 bases between them. Full variable domain (rest looked up from reference TRBV9 and TRBJ2-3): DSGVTQTPKHLITATGQRVTLRCSPRSGDLSVYWYQQSLDQGLQFLIQYYNGEERAKGNILERFSAQQFPDLHSELNLSSLELGDSALYFCASSVGRETGDTQYFGPGTRLTVL.

This clone was picked up one time. The rearrangement links TRBV5-1 to TRBJ1-1; D gene unclear. The CDR3 is 13 residues long. With 4 bases removed from V and 0 bases from J, the gap between germline ends came to 7 bases. Germline-derived CDR1 and CDR2 are SGHRS and YFSETQ. CDR3 protein: CASSTEMNTEAFF. CDR3 nucleotides: TGCGCCAGCAGCACGGAGATGAACACTGAAGCTTTCTTT.

The chain links TRBV9 to TRBJ2-5, with 8 bases fitting TRBD1. J gave up 6 bases and V 4 bases, and 11 bases lay outside the gene matches. The germline V gene encodes CDR1 SGDLS and CDR2 YYNGEE. CDR3 length equals 15 residues. This chain's CDR3 is CASSSGQGYEKTQYF. In DNA, the CDR3 is TGTGCCAGCAGCTCTGGACAGGGTTATGAAAAGACCCAGTACTTC.

V gene TRBV18 combines with J gene TRBJ2-7; D not certain. Trimming shortened V by 5 bases and J by 3 bases, and 5 bases separated the two germline ends. The CDR3 has 11 amino acids. Germline V gene lookup returns CDR1 KGHSH and CDR2 LQKENI. The DNA of the CDR3 is TGTGCCAGCTCAGAGAACTACGAGCAGTACTTC. It encodes CASSENYEQYF.

The chain recombines TRBV21-1 with TRBJ2-5; TRBD2, as called in the table, went unchecked against the DNA. TRBJ2-7 explains the end of the DNA better; the J call may be wrong. TRBV21-1 constitutes a pseudogene. The CDR3 contains 15 residues. The CDR3 bases are TGTGCCAGCAGGAAGACTAGCGGGAGAGGAAACGAGCAGTACTTC. Protein sequence: CASRKTSGRGNEQYF.

This chain joins TRBV19 and TRBJ2-3; 14 bases agree with TRBD2. The germline gives CDR1 LNHDA, CDR2 SQIVND (reference sequence). After removal of 5 bases from V and 11 bases from J, the junction contained 15 bases not matched to a gene. The CDR3 has 17 residues. In nucleotides, the CDR3 is TGTGCCAGTAGTCTTTCCCGACTAGCGGGGGGGGTTGTCGGGCAGTATTTT. Protein sequence: CASSLSRLAGGVVGQYF. The full variable domain, completed using reference TRBV19 and TRBJ2-3, is DGGITQSPKYLFRKEGQNVTLSCEQNLNHDAMYWYRQDPGQGLRLIYYSQIVNDFQKGDIAEGYSVSREKKESFPLTVTSAQKNPTAFYLCASSLSRLAGGVVGQYFGPGTRLTVL.

This clone was recorded a few times. V gene TRBV27 combines with J gene TRBJ1-6, with TRBD1 as a possible D gene (6 bases). There are 15 residues in the CDR3. CDR1 MNHEY and CDR2 SMNVEV come from the germline V gene (reference sequence). Trimming removed 1 base from V and 8 bases from J, with 12 bases in between. CDR3 region: CASSLFSRGHSPLHF. The CDR3 DNA is TGTGCCAGCAGTTTATTTTCCAGGGGTCATTCACCCCTCCACTTT.

Only one count was recorded for this clone. This chain joins TRBV20-1 and TRBJ1-1; D ambiguous. CDR1 is DFQATT and CDR2 is SNEGSKA in the germline V gene (reference sequence). V gave up 5 bases and J gave up 9 bases, with 13 bases separating them. The CDR3 length is 11 residues. This CDR3 is CSAPLNLQAFF. The CDR3 DNA follows: TGCAGTGCTCCCCTCAACCTACAAGCTTTCTTT.

This rearrangement joins TRBV25-1 to TRBJ2-2, with D uncertain. The CDR3 consists of 13 residues. Looked up from germline, CDR1 is MGHDK and CDR2 is SYGVNS. V was shortened by 4 bases and J by 3 bases, with 6 bases between the two germline ends. CDR3 sequence: CASSARDTGELFF. The CDR3 nucleotides are TGTGCCAGCAGTGCCCGGGACACCGGGGAGCTGTTTTTT.

The chain carries TRBV2 and TRBJ2-7; weak D call: TRBD1 (6 bases). The V end was cut by 6 bases, the J end by 4 bases, with 16 bases between. Germline CDR1 and CDR2: SNHLY and FYNNEI. The length of the CDR3 is 14 residues. CDR3 loop: CASRRTGKPYEQYF. Written as DNA, the CDR3 is TGTGCCAGCAGGCGTACAGGGAAACCTTACGAGCAGTACTTC.

The gene calls are TRBV6-5 and TRBJ2-3; 12 bases are a match to TRBD2. Germline V gives CDR1 MNHEY, CDR2 SVGAGI. There are 14 residues in the CDR3. V gave up 5 bases and J gave up 5 bases; unmatched junction bases: 2. CDR3 amino acids: CASSLAGGKDTQYF. CDR3 DNA sequence: TGTGCCAGCAGTCTAGCGGGGGGGAAAGATACGCAGTATTTT.